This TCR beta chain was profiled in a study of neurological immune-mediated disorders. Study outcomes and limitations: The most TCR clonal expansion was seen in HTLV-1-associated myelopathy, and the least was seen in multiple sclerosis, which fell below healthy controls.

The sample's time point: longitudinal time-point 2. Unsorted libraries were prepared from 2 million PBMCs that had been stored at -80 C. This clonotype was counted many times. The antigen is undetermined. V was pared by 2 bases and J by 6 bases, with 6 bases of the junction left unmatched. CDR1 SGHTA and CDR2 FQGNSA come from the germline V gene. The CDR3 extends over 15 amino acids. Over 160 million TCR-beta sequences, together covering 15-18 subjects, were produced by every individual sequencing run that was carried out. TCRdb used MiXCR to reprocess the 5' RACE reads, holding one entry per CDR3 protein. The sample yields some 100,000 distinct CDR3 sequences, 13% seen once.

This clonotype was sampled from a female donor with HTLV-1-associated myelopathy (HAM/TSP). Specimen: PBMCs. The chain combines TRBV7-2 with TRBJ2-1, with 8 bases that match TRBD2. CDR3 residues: CASSLNGGAVNEQFF. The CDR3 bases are TGTGCCAGCAGCTTAAACGGGGGGGCGGTCAATGAGCAGTTCTTC.